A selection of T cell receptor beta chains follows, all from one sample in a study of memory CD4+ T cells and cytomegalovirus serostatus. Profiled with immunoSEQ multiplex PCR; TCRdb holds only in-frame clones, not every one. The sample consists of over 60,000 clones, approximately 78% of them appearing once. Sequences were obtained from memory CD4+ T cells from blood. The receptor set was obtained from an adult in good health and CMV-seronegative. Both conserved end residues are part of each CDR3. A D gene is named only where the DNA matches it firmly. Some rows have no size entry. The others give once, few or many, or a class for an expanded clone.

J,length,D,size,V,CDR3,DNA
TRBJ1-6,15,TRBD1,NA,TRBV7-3,CASSTWTGYNSPLHF,TGTGCCAGCAGCACCTGGACAGGGTATAATTCACCCCTCCACTTT
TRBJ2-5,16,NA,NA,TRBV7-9,CASSLGGRGGRETQYF,TGTGCCAGCAGCTTAGGAGGGCGGGGAGGTAGGGAGACCCAGTACTTC
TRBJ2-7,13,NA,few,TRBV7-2,CASSPWTAGEQYF,TGTGCCAGCAGCCCGTGGACGGCCGGCGAGCAGTACTTC
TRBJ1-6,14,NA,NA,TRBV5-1,CASSSGGGGSPLHF,TGCGCCAGCAGCTCCGGGGGCGGCGGGTCACCCCTCCACTTT
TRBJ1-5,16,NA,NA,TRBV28,CASSLWGVGSNQPQHF,TGTGCCAGCAGTTTATGGGGGGTGGGGAGCAATCAGCCCCAGCATTTT
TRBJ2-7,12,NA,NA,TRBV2,CASSEGRDRVYF,TGTGCCAGCAGTGAGGGCAGGGACCGGGTTTACTTC
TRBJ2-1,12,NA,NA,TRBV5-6,CASRTRTSEQFF,TGTGCCAGCAGGACACGGACGTCTGAGCAGTTCTTC
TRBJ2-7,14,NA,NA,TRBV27,CASSLSGWNPEQYF,TGTGCCAGCAGTTTATCGGGTTGGAACCCCGAGCAGTACTTC
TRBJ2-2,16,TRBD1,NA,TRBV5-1,CASSRNGQANTGELFF,TGCGCCAGCAGCAGAAACGGACAGGCCAACACCGGGGAGCTGTTTTTT
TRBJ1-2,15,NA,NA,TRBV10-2,CASSERSGSVYGYTF,TGCGCCAGCAGTGAGAGGTCAGGCAGCGTCTATGGCTACACCTTC
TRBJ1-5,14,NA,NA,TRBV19,CASSIPPPTKPQHF,TGTGCCAGTAGTATACCCCCTCCGACGAAGCCCCAGCATTTT
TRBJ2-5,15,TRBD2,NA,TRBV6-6,CASSKGLAGAETQYF,TGTGCCAGCAGTAAGGGACTAGCGGGGGCAGAGACCCAGTACTTC
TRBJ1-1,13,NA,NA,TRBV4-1,CASSPPGGVEAFF,TGCGCCAGCAGCCCACCCGGGGGGGTGGAGGCTTTCTTT
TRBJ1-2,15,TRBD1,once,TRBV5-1,CASSLDGTAGEGYTF,TGCGCCAGCAGCTTGGACGGGACAGCGGGAGAGGGCTACACCTTC
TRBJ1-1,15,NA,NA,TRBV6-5,CASSYLAGRVTEAFF,TGTGCCAGCAGTTACCTGGCAGGGCGGGTCACTGAAGCTTTCTTT
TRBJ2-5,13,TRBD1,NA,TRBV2,CASSRDSQETQYF,TGTGCCAGCAGTAGGGACAGCCAAGAGACCCAGTACTTC
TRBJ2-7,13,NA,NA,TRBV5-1,CASSLASVSEQYF,TGCGCCAGCAGCTTGGCTTCCGTCTCCGAGCAGTACTTC
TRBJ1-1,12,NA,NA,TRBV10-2,CASSAVNTEAFF,TGCGCCAGCAGTGCAGTGAACACTGAAGCTTTCTTT
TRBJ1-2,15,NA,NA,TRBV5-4,CASSLEWSPNYGYTF,TGTGCCAGCAGCTTGGAGTGGTCACCAAACTATGGCTACACCTTC
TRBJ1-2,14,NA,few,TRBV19,CASSAHTGRDGYTF,TGTGCCAGTAGTGCCCATACAGGAAGGGATGGCTACACCTTC
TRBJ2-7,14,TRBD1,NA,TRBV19,CASSRGQSSYEQYF,TGTGCCAGTAGTAGGGGACAGAGCTCCTACGAGCAGTACTTC
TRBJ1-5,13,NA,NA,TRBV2,CASSEGPAQPQHF,TGTGCCAGCAGTGAAGGACCGGCTCAGCCCCAGCATTTT
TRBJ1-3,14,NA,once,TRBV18,CASSPAKDGNTIYF,TGTGCCAGCTCACCAGCAAAGGATGGAAACACCATATATTTT
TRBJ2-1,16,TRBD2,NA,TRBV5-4,CASSLRTSGIYNEQFF,TGTGCCAGCAGCTTACGGACTAGCGGGATCTACAATGAGCAGTTCTTC
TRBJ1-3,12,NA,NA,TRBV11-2,CASSYPGNTIYF,TGTGCCAGCAGCTACCCTGGAAACACCATATATTTT
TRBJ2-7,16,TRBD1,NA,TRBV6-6,CASSLSQGYSSYEQYF,TGTGCCAGCAGTTTATCACAGGGGTACTCCTCCTACGAGCAGTACTTC
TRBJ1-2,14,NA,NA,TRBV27,CASSYHAASYGYTF,TGTGCCAGCAGTTATCACGCAGCATCCTATGGCTACACCTTC
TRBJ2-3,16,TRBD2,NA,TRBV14,CASSQGLAASTDTQYF,TGTGCCAGCAGCCAAGGACTAGCAGCTAGCACAGATACGCAGTATTTT
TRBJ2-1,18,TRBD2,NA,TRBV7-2,CASSLVGWGLGSYNEQFF,TGTGCCAGCAGCTTAGTAGGGTGGGGACTAGGATCCTACAATGAGCAGTTCTTC
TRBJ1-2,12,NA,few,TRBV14,CASSRNIYGYTF,TGTGCCAGCAGCCGAAATATATATGGCTACACCTTC
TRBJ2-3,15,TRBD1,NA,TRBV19,CASSSGQGSTDTQYF,TGTGCCAGTAGTAGCGGACAGGGGAGCACAGATACGCAGTATTTT
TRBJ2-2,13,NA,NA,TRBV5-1,CASSQSNTGELFF,TGCGCCAGCAGTCAATCGAACACCGGGGAGCTGTTTTTT
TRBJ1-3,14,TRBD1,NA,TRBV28,CASSGDRERNTIYF,TGTGCCAGCAGCGGGGACAGGGAGAGAAACACCATATATTTT
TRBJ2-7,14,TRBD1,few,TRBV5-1,CASSFTGGWSEQYF,TGCGCCAGCAGCTTTACAGGGGGTTGGAGCGAGCAGTACTTC
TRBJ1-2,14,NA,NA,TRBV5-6,CASNVLGENYGYTF,TGTGCCAGCAACGTACTGGGGGAAAACTATGGCTACACCTTC
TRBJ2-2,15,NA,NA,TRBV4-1,CASSDFRGTGGELFF,TGCGCCAGCAGCGATTTCCGAGGGACCGGCGGGGAGCTGTTTTTT
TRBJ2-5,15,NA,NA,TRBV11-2,CASSVEGSQQETQYF,TGTGCCAGCAGCGTCGAGGGGTCTCAACAAGAGACCCAGTACTTC
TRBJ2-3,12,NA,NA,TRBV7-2,CASSLDGDTQYF,TGTGCCAGCAGCTTAGATGGGGATACGCAGTATTTT
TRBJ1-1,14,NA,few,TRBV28,CASSLTVMNTEAFF,TGTGCCAGCAGTTTAACGGTAATGAACACTGAAGCTTTCTTT
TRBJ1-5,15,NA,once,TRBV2,CASRHRVNSNQPQHF,TGTGCCAGCAGGCACAGGGTAAATAGCAATCAGCCCCAGCATTTT
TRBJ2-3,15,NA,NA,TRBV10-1,CASERSPGGTDTQYF,TGCGCCAGCGAAAGGAGTCCTGGGGGCACAGATACGCAGTATTTT
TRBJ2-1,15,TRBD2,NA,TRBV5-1,CASSLPSGTYNEQFF,TGCGCCAGCAGCCTACCTAGCGGGACCTACAATGAGCAGTTCTTC
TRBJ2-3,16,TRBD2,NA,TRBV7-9,CASSLWGGGSPDTQYF,TGTGCCAGCAGCTTATGGGGGGGAGGGAGCCCAGATACGCAGTATTTT
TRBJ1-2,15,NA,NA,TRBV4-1,CASSQSQTLNYGYTF,TGCGCCAGCAGCCAAAGTCAGACACTAAACTATGGCTACACCTTC
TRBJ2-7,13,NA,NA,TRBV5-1,CASSLTGSYEQYF,TGCGCCAGCAGCTTGACGGGCTCCTACGAGCAGTACTTC
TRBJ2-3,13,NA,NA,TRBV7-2,CASSPLRADTQYF,TGTGCCAGCAGCCCCCTCAGGGCAGATACGCAGTATTTT
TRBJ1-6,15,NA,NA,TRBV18,CASSPAGPDNSPLHF,TGTGCCAGCTCACCAGCCGGGCCGGATAATTCACCCCTCCACTTT
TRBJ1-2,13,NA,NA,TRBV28,CASSPGGRYGYTF,TGTGCCAGCAGTCCTGGGGGGAGGTATGGCTACACCTTC